A selection of T cell receptor beta chains follows, all from one sample in a study of shared T cell receptors in the human thymus. TCRdb's copy holds only in-frame clones and misses some; the assay was immunoSEQ multiplex PCR. The table has 540,000 or so clones, 75% to 85% seen once. The sample also formed part of further work on human thymus T cells.

The sample was thymocytes. The origin of the receptors is a boy under two years old with a congenital heart defect. The CDR3 runs from the conserved cysteine through the conserved F or W. The D gene is left open where the match is weak. Clone sizes are given selectively: once, few, many, or a class where the clone is expanded.

-,TRBJ2-5,15,-,TRBV5-1,TGCGCCAGCAGCGGTGGGACTCTGGACCAAGAGACCCAGTACTTC,CASSGGTLDQETQYF
TRBD1,TRBJ2-4,13,-,TRBV9,TGTGCCAGTACCCAGGGGGTTGTCGGCATTCAGTACTTC,CASTQGVVGIQYF
-,TRBJ1-1,14,-,TRBV12-5,TGTGCTAGTGGTTTGGTAGGGGTGATCACTGAAGCTTTCTTT,CASGLVGVITEAFF
TRBD1,TRBJ2-7,16,-,TRBV27,TGTGCCAGCAGTTTAGTGGGACAGGGTGGTACCTACGAGCAGTACTTC,CASSLVGQGGTYEQYF
-,TRBJ1-2,14,-,TRBV19,TGTGCCAGTAGTACTAGACAGACTAACTATGGCTACACCTTC,CASSTRQTNYGYTF
-,TRBJ2-7,14,-,TRBV6-5,TGTGCCAGCAGCCCTGGGCCGGACTCCTACGAGCAGTACTTC,CASSPGPDSYEQYF
-,TRBJ1-1,14,-,TRBV28,TGTGCCAGCAGTTTCTACCAAATCCACACTGAAGCTTTCTTT,CASSFYQIHTEAFF
-,TRBJ2-7,13,-,TRBV10-3,TGTGCCACCACGACGCGGGACGACTACGAGCAGTACTTC,CATTTRDDYEQYF
-,TRBJ2-1,18,-,TRBV14,TGTGCCAGCAGCCGAGGTCAAATCCCGAGGTGGGCCTACAATGAGCAGTTCTTC,CASSRGQIPRWAYNEQFF
-,TRBJ1-2,13,once,TRBV6-6,TGTGCCAGCAGACCCCAGGATAACTATGGCTACACCTTC,CASRPQDNYGYTF
-,TRBJ2-3,15,-,TRBV7-2,TGTGCCAGCAGCTTAACGCCCGGGAGATCAGATACGCAGTATTTT,CASSLTPGRSDTQYF
TRBD1,TRBJ2-7,13,-,TRBV5-6,TGTGCCAGCAGCTCGACAGGGTCCTACGAGCAGTACTTC,CASSSTGSYEQYF
-,TRBJ2-1,12,-,TRBV6-5,TGTGCCAGCAGTTATTCAGGGAATGAGCAGTTCTTC,CASSYSGNEQFF
-,TRBJ1-2,18,-,TRBV15,TGTGCCACCAGCAGTATTCCCGAGCGGGAAGGTGGTAACTATGGCTACACCTTC,CATSSIPEREGGNYGYTF
TRBD2,TRBJ2-1,15,-,TRBV5-6,TGTGCCAGCAGCATATCAGCGGGAGGGCCCTATGAGCAGTTCTTC,CASSISAGGPYEQFF
TRBD1,TRBJ1-1,15,-,TRBV30,TGTGCCTGGAGTTCAGGGACAGTAATGAACACTGAAGCTTTCTTT,CAWSSGTVMNTEAFF
TRBD1,TRBJ1-5,13,few,TRBV30,TGTGCCTGGAGTTCAGGGGGGAATCAGCCCCAGCATTTT,CAWSSGGNQPQHF
-,TRBJ2-7,16,once,TRBV4-3,TGCGCCAGCAGCCAAGAGCGAGGGGTTGGCGGGGCCGAGCAGTACTTC,CASSQERGVGGAEQYF
TRBD2,TRBJ2-7,14,-,TRBV10-2,TGCGCCAGCAACGGACTAGCGGGGTCCTACGAGCAGTACTTC,CASNGLAGSYEQYF
TRBD2,TRBJ2-1,19,few,TRBV6-1,TGTGCCAGCAGTGGGCCTAGCGGGAGTACGGCCAAGGGTGTTAGTGAGCAGTTCTTC,CASSGPSGSTAKGVSEQFF
TRBD1,TRBJ2-7,14,few,TRBV27,TGTGCCAGCAGGGGGGACAGGGATGAGTACGAGCAGTACTTC,CASRGDRDEYEQYF
TRBD2,TRBJ2-7,15,-,TRBV5-6,TGTGCCAGCAGTCAACTAGCGGGAGACCCTTACGAGCAGTACTTC,CASSQLAGDPYEQYF
TRBD1,TRBJ1-1,16,-,TRBV27,TGTGCCAGCAGTTTCTCGGACAGGGCAATGAACACTGAAGCTTTCTTT,CASSFSDRAMNTEAFF
-,TRBJ2-3,11,-,TRBV27,TGTGCCAGCAAAGCCCCAGATACGCAGTATTTT,CASKAPDTQYF
TRBD1,TRBJ1-4,17,-,TRBV5-4,TGTGCCAGCAGCCCGGGACAGGGATACAAGGGTAATGAAAAACTGTTTTTT,CASSPGQGYKGNEKLFF
TRBD2,TRBJ2-7,14,once,TRBV5-6,TGTGCCAGCAGCCGGACTAGCGGGAGAGGAGAGCAGTACTTC,CASSRTSGRGEQYF